The 11 T cell receptor beta chains given below trace back to one sample, sequenced in a study of T cell responses to AZD1222 COVID-19 vaccine. Repertoires were generated with immunoSEQ multiplex PCR, while TCRdb's copy carries only in-frame clones and drops some. Of 130,000 to 150,000 clones in the sample, roughly 91% were seen once. The sequencing used peripheral blood, collected on day 0 of AZD1222 vaccination. The source is an adult in good health.

This chain links TRBV5-1 with TRBJ2-5; the match to TRBD1 covers 9 bases. The CDR3 has 15 residues. The germline V gene encodes CDR1 SGHRS and CDR2 YFSETQ. J was trimmed by 5 bases and V by 4 bases; bases with no gene match: 9. CDR3 sequence reads: CASSPGTGRRETQYF. The CDR3 nucleotides read TGCGCCAGCAGCCCCGGGACAGGGAGGCGGGAGACCCAGTACTTC.

The rearrangement links TRBV6-5 to TRBJ1-2; the match to TRBD1 covers 9 bases. V was pared by 4 bases and J by 6 bases, with 12 bases of the junction left unmatched. Germline V lookup: CDR1 MNHEY, CDR2 SVGAGI. The CDR3 extends over 16 amino acids. In DNA form, the CDR3 reads TGTGCCAGCAGTTTTGATAGACAGGGGGAGAGGAATGGCTACACCTTC. The encoded protein is CASSFDRQGERNGYTF.

The chain carries TRBV5-1 and TRBJ1-2; D unresolved. The CDR3 is made up of 15 amino acids. V shed 2 bases and J shed 0 bases, with 11 bases lying between them. CDR1 is SGHRS, CDR2 YFSETQ, per germline. The CDR3 DNA is TGCGCCAGCAGCTTTTCGGGCAACACTAACTATGGCTACACCTTC. Amino acids: CASSFSGNTNYGYTF.

The chain joins TRBV6-5 to TRBJ1-1, with TRBD1 as a possible D gene (5 bases). This CDR3 contains 12 residues. The germline V and J ends were trimmed by 8 bases and 3 bases, with 10 bases remaining between them. Germline CDR1 reads MNHEY; CDR2 reads SVGAGI. Here the CDR3 reads CASRGGDTEAFF. In DNA, the CDR3 is TGTGCCAGCCGCGGGGGGGACACTGAAGCTTTCTTT.

The rearrangement joins TRBV5-6 to TRBJ1-2; TRBD1 aligns across 8 bases. J was trimmed by 4 bases and V by 3 bases; bases with no gene match: 11. Germline V lookup: CDR1 SGHDT, CDR2 YYEEEE. The CDR3 covers 16 residues. The CDR3 protein is CASSSYGTGRGYGYTF. In DNA, the CDR3 is TGTGCCAGCAGCTCCTATGGGACAGGACGGGGCTATGGCTACACCTTC.

This chain uses TRBV5-1 with TRBJ2-5; TRBD2 might be the D (5 bases). Germline CDR1 is SGHRS and CDR2 is YFSETQ. The CDR3 has 13 residues. The V gene lost 2 bases and the J gene lost 3 bases, with 8 bases spanning the gap. CDR3 sequence: CASSFSGKETQYF. The CDR3 DNA follows: TGCGCCAGCAGCTTCTCCGGGAAAGAGACCCAGTACTTC.

This clone was picked up one time. The chain is built from TRBV5-1 and TRBJ2-2; D call uncertain. V was pared by 0 bases and J by 5 bases, with 11 bases between. CDR3 length: 15 amino acids. Germline V gene sequence: CDR1 SGHRS, CDR2 YFSETQ. CDR3 amino acids: CASSLGGEWTGELFF. The CDR3 nucleotides read TGCGCCAGCAGCTTGGGTGGAGAGTGGACCGGGGAGCTGTTTTTT.

This clone is classed as medium-sized. The rearrangement joins TRBV4-2 to TRBJ2-6, with no clear D. Looked up from germline, CDR1 is LGHNA and CDR2 is YNFKEQ. V was cut by 0 bases and J by 0 bases, with 6 bases left in between. The length of the CDR3 is 16 residues. The chain's CDR3 is CASSQDLGSGANVLTF. The DNA for the CDR3 is TGTGCCAGCAGCCAAGATCTGGGCTCTGGGGCCAACGTCCTGACTTTC.

V usage is TRBV5-8 and J usage is TRBJ1-1; D gene ambiguous. V was trimmed by 0 bases and J by 1 base, leaving 4 bases between them. Germline CDR1 SGHTS, CDR2 YDEGEE. This CDR3 contains 13 residues. As DNA, the CDR3 is TGTGCCAGCAGCTTGGCCAGGAACACTGAAGCTTTCTTT. This translates into CASSLARNTEAFF.

This chain uses TRBV6-5 with TRBJ1-1, with D possibly being TRBD1 (6 bases). The V end was cut by 6 bases, the J end by 0 bases, with 8 bases between. From germline, CDR1 is MNHEY and CDR2 SVGAGI. This CDR3 is 13 amino acids long. The CDR3 protein is CASSYRVNTEAFF. The DNA for the CDR3 is TGTGCCAGCAGCTACAGGGTGAACACTGAAGCTTTCTTT.

The rearrangement joins TRBV5-1 to TRBJ2-5; the match to TRBD2 covers 12 bases. The germline V gene encodes CDR1 SGHRS and CDR2 YFSETQ. CDR3 length: 14 amino acids. The trim removed 5 bases at V and 3 bases at J, leaving 2 bases unmatched. CDR3 amino acids: CASRRTSGEETQYF. CDR3 bases: TGCGCCAGCAGACGGACTAGCGGGGAAGAGACCCAGTACTTC.